Listed here are 15 T cell receptor beta chains from one sample, sequenced in a study of long-term antiretroviral therapy in people with HIV. Samples were assayed with immunoSEQ v3.0 at survey level. The protocol was immunoSEQ multiplex PCR, while the TCRdb copy is restricted to in-frame clones and leaves out a portion. Of 10,000 or so clones in the sample, more than 80% are singletons; the top ten hold over 15%. The material sequenced was unsorted PBMCs, taken 0.7 years after starting antiretroviral therapy. The source of these receptors is a man between 40 and 49 years old with HIV.

This rearrangement joins TRBV6-6 to TRBJ2-5, with 11 bases matching TRBD2. Trimming at V came to 6 bases and at J to 1 base, leaving 4 bases not matched to a gene. Germline V lookup: CDR1 MNHNY, CDR2 SVGAGI (reference sequence). The CDR3 loop spans 15 amino acids. CDR3 sequence: CASRGLAVAQETQYF. The CDR3 DNA follows: TGTGCCAGCAGGGGACTAGCGGTCGCCCAAGAGACCCAGTACTTC.

The gene calls are TRBV7-3 and TRBJ2-3; no firm D call. CDR3 length equals 14 residues. Germline assignment: CDR1 SGHTA and CDR2 FQGTGA. The V gene lost 1 base and the J gene lost 4 bases, with 9 bases spanning the gap. The CDR3 is CASSLRSGADTQYF. In nucleotides, the CDR3 is TGTGCCAGCAGCTTAAGGAGTGGCGCAGATACGCAGTATTTT.

The chain combines TRBV7-8 with TRBJ2-6, with a tentative D call TRBD2 (6 bases). CDR3 length equals 16 residues. Trimming cost V 4 bases and J 4 bases, with 14 bases left between them. Germline V CDR1 and CDR2: SGHVS, FQNEAQ. CDR3: CASSSIAGSGANVLTF. The CDR3 DNA is TGTGCCAGCAGCTCAATCGCGGGGTCAGGGGCCAACGTCCTGACTTTC.

The chain joins TRBV11-3 to TRBJ2-7; D remains unclear. Germline V gene lookup returns CDR1 SGHNT and CDR2 YENEEA. V lost 1 base to trimming and J lost 0 bases, with 10 bases between them. The CDR3 sequence is 15 residues long. The CDR3 is CASSLGGHSSYEQYF. The CDR3 DNA reads as TGTGCCAGCAGCTTAGGTGGGCATAGCTCCTACGAGCAGTACTTC.

This chain joins TRBV7-2 and TRBJ2-3; D gene unclear. The CDR3 covers 16 residues. Germline V gene lookup returns CDR1 SGHTA and CDR2 FQGNSA. The V end lost 3 bases, the J end lost 6 bases, and 19 bases lay between the germline ends. The CDR3 DNA reads as TGTGCCAGCAGCTTCGCGATGCCCCGAGTGTCGGATACGCAGTATTTT. Amino acids: CASSFAMPRVSDTQYF. Full variable domain (remainder filled in from reference TRBV7-2 and TRBJ2-3): GAGVSQSPSNKVTEKGKDVELRCDPISGHTALYWYRQSLGQGLEFLIYFQGNSAPDKSGLPSDRFSAERTGGSVSTLTIQRTQQEDSAVYLCASSFAMPRVSDTQYFGPGTRLTVL.

The chain has TRBV19 and TRBJ1-2; possible D gene TRBD1, 5 bases. Trimming removed 7 bases at V and 1 base at J, with 7 bases between. This CDR3 contains 12 residues. The germline V gene encodes CDR1 LNHDA and CDR2 SQIVND (reference sequence). The CDR3 loop reads CASKGINYGYTF. CDR3 in DNA: TGTGCCAGTAAGGGGATTAACTATGGCTACACCTTC. Full variable domain (rest looked up from reference TRBV19 and TRBJ1-2): DGGITQSPKYLFRKEGQNVTLSCEQNLNHDAMYWYRQDPGQGLRLIYYSQIVNDFQKGDIAEGYSVSREKKESFPLTVTSAQKNPTAFYLCASKGINYGYTFGSGTRLTVV.

This sequence joins TRBV7-9 and TRBJ2-3; TRBD2 aligns across 8 bases. This CDR3 has 16 residues. In germline, CDR1 is SEHNR, CDR2 FQNEAQ (reference sequence). Trimming cost V 4 bases and J 0 bases; bases outside gene matches: 6. CDR3 nucleotides: TGTGCCAGCAGCTCGAAACTAGCGGAGAGCACAGATACGCAGTATTTT. Its translation: CASSSKLAESTDTQYF.

The V and J genes are TRBV20-1 and TRBJ2-1, with a tentative D call TRBD2 (6 bases). Trimming cost V 6 bases and J 10 bases, with 13 bases left between them. The CDR3 is 11 residues long. Germline-derived CDR1 and CDR2 are DFQATT and SNEGSKA (reference sequence). Written as DNA, the CDR3 is TGCAGTGCCACTGCGGGGTTCGAGCAGTTCTTC. Translating gives CSATAGFEQFF.

This clone appeared a few times. V gene TRBV30 combines with J gene TRBJ2-3; no definite D call. Trimming shortened V by 3 bases and J by 6 bases, and 10 bases separated the two germline ends. The germline CDR1 and CDR2 sequences are GTSNPN and SVGIG (reference sequence). The length of the CDR3 is 12 residues. Here the CDR3 reads CAWSPRDDTQYF. As DNA, the CDR3 is TGTGCCTGGAGCCCGAGAGATGATACGCAGTATTTT.

This sequence joins TRBV9 and TRBJ2-1; D is undetermined. Per the germline V gene, CDR1 is SGDLS and CDR2 is YYNGEE. The CDR3 covers 15 residues. Between the trimmed V and J ends, which lost 0 bases and 4 bases, there was a span of 11 bases. CDR3 in DNA: TGTGCCAGCAGCGTAGAGGCCCTTGTTTACAATGAGCAGTTCTTC. Amino acids: CASSVEALVYNEQFF.

J is TRBJ1-2 and V is TRBV7-9, with D perhaps TRBD1 (5 bases). The CDR3 has 12 amino acids. The germline gives CDR1 SEHNR, CDR2 FQNEAQ (reference sequence). Deletions cut 1 base from V and 7 bases from J, with 7 bases between. CDR3 sequence reads: CASSLVGVGYTF. The CDR3 coding sequence is TGTGCCAGCAGCTTAGTGGGGGTTGGCTACACCTTC.

This chain uses TRBV27 with TRBJ2-3; tentatively, D is TRBD2 (7 bases). The germline V gene has CDR1 MNHEY and CDR2 SMNVEV (reference sequence). This CDR3 region has 16 residues. Trimming took 6 bases from V and 0 from J, leaving 16 bases between them. CDR3 sequence: CASRGASGFSTDTQYF. The CDR3 region has the DNA TGTGCCAGCAGGGGGGCTAGCGGCTTTAGCACAGATACGCAGTATTTT.

This clone occurred once. The chain combines TRBV10-3 with TRBJ2-5; weak D call: TRBD2 (5 bases). Germline-derived CDR1 and CDR2 are ENHRY and SYGVKD. V lost 4 bases to trimming and J lost 2 bases, with 5 bases between them. The CDR3 sequence is 12 residues long. In DNA form, the CDR3 reads TGTGCCATCAGTGCGGGACAAGAGACCCAGTACTTC. Protein: CAISAGQETQYF.

The chain links TRBV27 to TRBJ1-5; no definite D call. CDR1 MNHEY and CDR2 SMNVEV come from the germline V gene (reference sequence). CDR3 size: 14 residues. Trimming took 10 bases from V and 0 from J, leaving 13 bases between them. The DNA of the CDR3 is TGTGCCACGTCGACGGGGTATAGCAATCAGCCCCAGCATTTT. It codes for CATSTGYSNQPQHF.

The CDR3 DNA reads as TGTGCCAGCAGCTGGACAGGGCTGGGTCAGCCCCAGCATTTT. Its protein product is CASSWTGLGQPQHF. The rearrangement links TRBV7-8 to TRBJ1-5; 8 nucleotides line up with TRBD1. Germline V gene data show CDR1 as SGHVS and CDR2 as FQNEAQ. The V and J ends lost 4 bases and 6 bases, in that order; junction bases with no gene match: 5. The length of the CDR3 is 14 residues.